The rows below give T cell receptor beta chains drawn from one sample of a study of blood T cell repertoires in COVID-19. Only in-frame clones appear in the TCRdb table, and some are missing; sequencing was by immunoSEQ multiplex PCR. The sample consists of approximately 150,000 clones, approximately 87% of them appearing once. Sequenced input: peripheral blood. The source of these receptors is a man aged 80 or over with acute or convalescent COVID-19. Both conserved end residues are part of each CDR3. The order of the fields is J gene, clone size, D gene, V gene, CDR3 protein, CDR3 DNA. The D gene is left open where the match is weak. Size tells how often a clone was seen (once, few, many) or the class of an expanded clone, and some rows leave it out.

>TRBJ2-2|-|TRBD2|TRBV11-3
CASSLTSGRLGTGELFF
TGTGCCAGCAGCCTGACTAGCGGGCGGTTGGGGACCGGGGAGCTGTTTTTT
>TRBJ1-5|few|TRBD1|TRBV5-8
CASSSGTGGVQPQHF
TGTGCCAGCAGCTCCGGGACAGGGGGCGTTCAGCCCCAGCATTTT
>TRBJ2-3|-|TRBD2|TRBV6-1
CASSEGGLAGVGDTQYF
TGTGCCAGCAGTGAAGGGGGACTAGCGGGAGTGGGCGATACGCAGTATTTT
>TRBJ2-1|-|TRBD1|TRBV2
CASSPGQGNFNEQFF
TGTGCCAGCAGCCCCGGACAGGGGAACTTCAATGAGCAGTTCTTC
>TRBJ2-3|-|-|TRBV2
CASGRGGTDTQYF
TGTGCCAGCGGCCGCGGGGGCACAGATACGCAGTATTTT
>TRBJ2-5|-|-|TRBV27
CASSLNGEETQYF
TGTGCCAGCAGTTTGAACGGAGAAGAGACCCAGTACTTC
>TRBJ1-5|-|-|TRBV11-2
CASSLAGNSNQPQHF
TGTGCCAGCAGCTTAGCAGGAAATAGCAATCAGCCCCAGCATTTT
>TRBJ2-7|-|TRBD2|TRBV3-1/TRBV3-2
CASSGLAAPHEQYF
TGTGCCAGCAGTGGACTAGCGGCCCCCCACGAGCAGTACTTC
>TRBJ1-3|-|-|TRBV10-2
CASSEGRSGNTIYF
TGCGCCAGCAGTGAGGGCAGGTCTGGAAACACCATATATTTT
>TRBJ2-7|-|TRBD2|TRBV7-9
CASSLETSGAYEQYF
TGTGCCAGCAGCTTAGAGACTAGCGGAGCCTACGAGCAGTACTTC
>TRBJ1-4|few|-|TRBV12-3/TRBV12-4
CASSLPTNEKLFF
TGTGCCAGCAGTTTACCTACTAATGAAAAACTGTTTTTT
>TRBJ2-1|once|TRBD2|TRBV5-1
CASSLDPGASGEQFF
TGCGCCAGCAGCTTGGACCCCGGGGCTAGCGGGGAGCAGTTCTTC
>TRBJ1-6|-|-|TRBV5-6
CASSLDRSSYNSPLHF
TGTGCCAGCAGCTTAGACAGGAGCTCCTATAATTCACCCCTCCACTTT
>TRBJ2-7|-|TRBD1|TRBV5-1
CASSFGQGNEQYF
TGCGCCAGCAGCTTTGGACAGGGGAACGAGCAGTACTTC
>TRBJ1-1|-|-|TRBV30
CASRRSTEAFF
TGTGCCTCGAGAAGGAGCACTGAAGCTTTCTTT
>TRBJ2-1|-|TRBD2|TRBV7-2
CASSLRSGGSSYNEQFF
TGTGCCAGCAGCTTACGGAGCGGGGGGAGCTCCTACAATGAGCAGTTCTTC
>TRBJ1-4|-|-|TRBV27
CASSLEGGANEKLFF
TGTGCCAGCAGTTTAGAAGGGGGAGCTAATGAAAAACTGTTTTTT
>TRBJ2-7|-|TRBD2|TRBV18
CASSPLSGTSGSYEQYF
TGTGCCAGCTCACCCTTATCCGGGACTAGCGGTTCCTACGAGCAGTACTTC
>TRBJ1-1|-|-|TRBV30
CASAWTEAFF
TGTGCCTCCGCGTGGACTGAAGCTTTCTTT
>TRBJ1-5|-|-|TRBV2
CASSEVLAGQPQHF
TGTGCCAGCAGTGAAGTGCTCGCAGGTCAGCCCCAGCATTTT
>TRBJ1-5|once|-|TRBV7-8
CASRRGAGSGNQPQHF
TGTGCCAGCCGTCGGGGGGCGGGATCGGGCAATCAGCCCCAGCATTTT
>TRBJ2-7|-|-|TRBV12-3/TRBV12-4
CASSPSYEQYF
TGTGCCAGCAGCCCTTCCTACGAGCAGTACTTC
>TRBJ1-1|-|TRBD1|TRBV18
CASSPLGQGGAEAFF
TGTGCCAGCTCACCATTAGGACAGGGGGGTGCTGAAGCTTTCTTT
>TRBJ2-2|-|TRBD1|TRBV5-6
CASSPVTGGGTGELFF
TGTGCCAGCAGCCCAGTAACAGGGGGCGGGACCGGGGAGCTGTTTTTT
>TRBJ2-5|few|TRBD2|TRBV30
CAWSVSSSGRGETQYF
TGTGCCTGGAGTGTAAGTAGTAGCGGGCGTGGGGAGACCCAGTACTTC
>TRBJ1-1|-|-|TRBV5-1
CASSLDRANTEAFF
TGCGCCAGCAGCTTGGACAGGGCGAACACTGAAGCTTTCTTT
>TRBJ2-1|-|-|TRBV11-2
CASSLGTWRGGRGEQFF
TGTGCCAGCAGCTTAGGCACGTGGAGGGGGGGCCGGGGTGAGCAGTTCTTC
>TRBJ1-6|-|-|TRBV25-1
CASTEGGYNSPLHF
TGTGCCAGCACGGAAGGAGGATATAATTCACCCCTCCACTTT
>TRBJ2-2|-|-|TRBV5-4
CASRRDSNTGELFF
TGTGCCAGCAGGCGGGACTCCAACACCGGGGAGCTGTTTTTT
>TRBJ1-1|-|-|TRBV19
CASAAGGRWDTEAFF
TGTGCCTCGGCAGCGGGGGGGAGGTGGGACACTGAAGCTTTCTTT
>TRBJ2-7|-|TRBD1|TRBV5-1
CASSLAGTGGYEQYF
TGCGCCAGCAGCTTGGCCGGGACAGGGGGCTACGAGCAGTACTTC
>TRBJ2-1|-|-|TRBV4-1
CASSPLRLDRDEQFF
TGCGCCAGCAGCCCCCTAAGACTAGATCGCGATGAGCAGTTCTTC
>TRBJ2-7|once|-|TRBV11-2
CASSLVGLALMDEQYF
TGTGCCAGCAGCTTAGTCGGGCTAGCCCTGATGGACGAGCAGTACTTC
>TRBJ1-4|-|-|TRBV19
CASTRRVFNEKLFF
TGTGCCAGCACCAGGAGGGTCTTTAATGAAAAACTGTTTTTT
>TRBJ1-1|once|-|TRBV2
CASNQDRLNTEAFF
TGTGCCAGCAACCAGGACAGATTGAACACTGAAGCTTTCTTT
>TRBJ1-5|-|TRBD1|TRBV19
CASRMTGGNQPQHF
TGTGCCAGTAGGATGACAGGGGGCAATCAGCCCCAGCATTTT
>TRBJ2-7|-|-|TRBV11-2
CASSLLGSSYEQYF
TGTGCCAGCAGCTTGTTGGGCAGCTCCTACGAGCAGTACTTC
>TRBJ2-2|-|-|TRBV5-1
CASSLEPQGYTGELFF
TGCGCCAGCAGCTTGGAGCCCCAGGGGTATACCGGGGAGCTGTTTTTT
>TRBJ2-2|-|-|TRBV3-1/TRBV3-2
CASSHDRSYTGELFF
TGTGCCAGCAGCCACGACAGGTCATACACCGGGGAGCTGTTTTTT
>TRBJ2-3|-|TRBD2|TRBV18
CASSPRSSGGDQGTQYF
TGTGCCAGCTCACCACGTTCCAGCGGGGGGGACCAAGGTACGCAGTATTTT
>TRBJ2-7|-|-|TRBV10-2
CASHPGLISEQYF
TGCGCCAGTCACCCGGGACTGATAAGCGAGCAGTACTTC
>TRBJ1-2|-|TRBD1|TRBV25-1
CASSGAGTGEGYGYTF
TGTGCCAGCAGTGGCGCCGGGACAGGGGAGGGCTATGGCTACACCTTC
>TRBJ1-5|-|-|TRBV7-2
CASSLDGRVEQPQHF
TGTGCCAGCAGCTTAGATGGCAGGGTGGAGCAGCCCCAGCATTTT
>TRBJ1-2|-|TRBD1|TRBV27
CASSPQRLRDRGDYGYTF
TGTGCCAGCAGTCCACAACGACTCCGGGACAGGGGCGACTATGGCTACACCTTC
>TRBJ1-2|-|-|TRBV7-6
CASSLFSSANYGYTF
TGTGCCAGCAGCTTATTTAGCAGCGCTAACTATGGCTACACCTTC
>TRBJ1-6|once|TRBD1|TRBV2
CASSEQGVESPLHF
TGTGCCAGCAGTGAGCAGGGGGTGGAATCACCCCTCCACTTT
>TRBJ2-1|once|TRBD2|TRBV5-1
CASSLAATSGDNEQFF
TGCGCCAGCAGCTTGGCCGCGACTAGCGGGGACAATGAGCAGTTCTTC
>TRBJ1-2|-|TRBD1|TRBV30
CAWSRSALGTGTPLYGYTF
TGTGCCTGGAGCCGTTCTGCCCTCGGGACAGGGACCCCTCTCTATGGCTACACCTTC
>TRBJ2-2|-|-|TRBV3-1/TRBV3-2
CASSLISGFGTGELFF
TGTGCCAGCAGCCTGATTTCGGGATTTGGCACCGGGGAGCTGTTTTTT
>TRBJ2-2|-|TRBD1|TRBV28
CASSNTGAVTNTGELFF
TGTGCCAGCAGTAATACAGGGGCCGTCACGAACACCGGGGAGCTGTTTTTT
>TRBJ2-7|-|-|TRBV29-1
CSVGSAAATREQYF
TGCAGCGTTGGGTCAGCGGCAGCTACGCGGGAGCAGTACTTC
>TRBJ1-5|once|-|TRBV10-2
CASSFQYNQPQHF
TGCGCCAGCAGTTTTCAGTACAATCAGCCCCAGCATTTT
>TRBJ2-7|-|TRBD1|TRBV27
CASSHNRGYEQYF
TGTGCCAGCAGTCATAACAGGGGCTACGAGCAGTACTTC
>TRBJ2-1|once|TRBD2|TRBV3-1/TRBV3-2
CASSWGLAEASEQFF
TGTGCCAGCAGCTGGGGACTAGCGGAGGCCAGCGAGCAGTTCTTC
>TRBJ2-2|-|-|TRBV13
CASSLEGGRGIGTGELFF
TGTGCCAGCAGCTTAGAAGGGGGGAGGGGGATCGGCACCGGGGAGCTGTTTTTT